A selection of T cell receptor beta chains follows, all from one sample in a study of T-cell reconstitution after alpha-beta-depleted transplantation in children. One entry per CDR3 protein results from TCRdb running MiXCR on the PCR reads. This sample has 700,000 to 850,000 distinct CDR3 sequences, with around 15% found just once. The material sequenced was PBMCs, mostly from graft donor cells, taken 360 days after TCRalphabeta/CD19-depleted stem cell transplant. These receptors were obtained from a male patient younger than 18 who had a stem cell transplant for acute lymphoblastic leukemia, so the T cells may come from the graft donor. Both conserved end residues are part of each CDR3. A D gene is named only where the DNA matches it firmly. Some rows have no size entry. The others give once, few or many, or a class for an expanded clone.

j_call	clone_size	d_call	v_call	cdr3_aa	cdr3_nt
TRBJ2-1	.	.	TRBV11-1	CASSLRGESLNGDNEQFF	TGTGCCAGCAGCTTACGCGGGGAAAGTCTAAATGGCGACAATGAGCAGTTCTTC
TRBJ2-7	many	.	TRBV28	CASAGTRHEQYF	TGTGCCAGCGCGGGGACTCGCCACGAGCAGTACTTC
TRBJ2-7	once	.	TRBV6-5	CASSYGQGQGYEQYF	TGTGCCAGCAGTTATGGTCAGGGCCAGGGCTACGAGCAGTACTTC
TRBJ2-2	.	TRBD2	TRBV20-1	CSARSRAGPNTGELFF	TGCAGTGCTAGGAGTAGAGCGGGACCGAACACCGGGGAGCTGTTTTTT
TRBJ2-7	.	TRBD1	TRBV11-1	CASSFLPGQGGSYEQYF	TGTGCCAGCAGCTTTCTACCCGGACAGGGGGGTTCCTACGAGCAGTACTTC
TRBJ2-1	few	.	TRBV7-9	CASSLAGDWRPYNEQFF	TGTGCCAGCAGCTTAGCGGGGGACTGGCGACCCTACAATGAGCAGTTCTTC
TRBJ2-3	few	.	TRBV15	CATSREALVTPTATDTQYF	TGTGCCACCAGCAGAGAGGCCCTCGTGACACCCACGGCCACAGATACGCAGTATTTT
TRBJ2-1	few	TRBD2	TRBV5-1	CASSLTSGRAGFSYNEQFF	TGCGCCAGCAGCTTGACTAGCGGGAGGGCCGGCTTCTCCTACAATGAGCAGTTCTTC
TRBJ2-7	few	.	TRBV7-3	CASSRGLSYEQYF	TGTGCCAGCAGCCGGGGACTCTCCTACGAGCAGTACTTC
TRBJ2-7	few	TRBD2	TRBV27	CATPWAGAPQYF	TGTGCCACCCCGTGGGCGGGAGCACCCCAGTACTTC
TRBJ2-3	.	.	TRBV7-8	CASSGRGALSDTQYF	TGTGCCAGCAGCGGACGGGGGGCTCTGTCAGATACGCAGTATTTT